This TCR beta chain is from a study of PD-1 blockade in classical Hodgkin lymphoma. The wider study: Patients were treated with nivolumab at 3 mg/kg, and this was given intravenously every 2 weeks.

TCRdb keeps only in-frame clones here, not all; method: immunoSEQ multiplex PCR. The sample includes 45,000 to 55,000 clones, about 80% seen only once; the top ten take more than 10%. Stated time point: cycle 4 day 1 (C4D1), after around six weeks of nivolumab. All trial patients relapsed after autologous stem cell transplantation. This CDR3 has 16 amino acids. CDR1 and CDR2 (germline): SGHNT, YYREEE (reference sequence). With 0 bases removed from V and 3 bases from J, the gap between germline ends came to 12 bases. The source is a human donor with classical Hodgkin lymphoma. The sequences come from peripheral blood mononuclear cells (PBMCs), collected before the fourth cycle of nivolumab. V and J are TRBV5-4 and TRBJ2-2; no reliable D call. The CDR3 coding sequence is TGTGCCAGCAGCTTGGGGTCCAGAAGGGACACCGGGGAGCTGTTTTTT. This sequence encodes CASSLGSRRDTGELFF.